This T cell receptor (beta chain) came from a study of cytomegalovirus exposure and HLA in healthy donors. Notes on the study in general: Donors were assumed by presence/absence analyses to have roughly uniform sequencing depth. Reportedly, diagnosis of cytomegalovirus status by the classifier showed high specificity and sensitivity.

PCR employed 60 Vbeta and 13 Jbeta primers. Generated by immunoSEQ multiplex PCR, the TCRdb table keeps only in-frame clones and is missing some. Found here are about 270,000 clones, around 66% of them singletons; the top ten hold approximately 2.5%. The CDR3 runs 18 residues. Notes on this clone: Its antigen is undetermined.

Sequenced: PBMCs. The clonotype comes from a female donor in good health and CMV-seronegative. This chain connects TRBV21-1 to TRBJ2-1; the table names TRBD2, a call not compared with the DNA. TRBV21-1 is termed a pseudogene. The CDR3 here is CASSKPEAALGSYNEQFF. CDR3 bases: TGTGCCAGCAGCAAACCTGAGGCGGCCTTGGGCTCCTACAATGAGCAGTTCTTC.